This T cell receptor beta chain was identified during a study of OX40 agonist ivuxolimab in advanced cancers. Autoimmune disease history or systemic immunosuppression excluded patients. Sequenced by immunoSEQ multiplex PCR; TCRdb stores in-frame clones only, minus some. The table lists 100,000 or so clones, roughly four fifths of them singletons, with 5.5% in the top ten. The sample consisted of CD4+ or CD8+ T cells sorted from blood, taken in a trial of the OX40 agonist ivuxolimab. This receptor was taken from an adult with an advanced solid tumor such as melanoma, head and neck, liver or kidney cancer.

The chain's CDR3 is CSVAETGELFF. DNA for the CDR3: TGCAGCGTTGCTGAGACCGGGGAGCTGTTTTTT. This chain uses TRBV29-1 with TRBJ2-2, with D uncertain. Trimming removed 4 bases at V and 5 bases at J, with 5 bases between. The CDR3 totals 11 residues. Germline CDR1 and CDR2: SQVTM and ANQGSEA.